This TCR beta chain was captured by sequencing in a study of CD8+ T cells in alopecia areata. Comment on this clone: Its antigen is undetermined.

Sequencing templates came from extracted RNA that was reverse transcribed into cDNA. TCRdb's copy holds only in-frame clones and misses some; the assay was immunoSEQ multiplex PCR. The table lists some 180,000 clones, approximately 53% of them singletons. Study findings and constraints: Higher clonality was seen in lesional scalp than in normal scalp, especially in alopecia totalis/universalis. Alphabeta T cells residing in normal skin are also sequenced in scalp samples.

Cell sorting on a FACSAria was used to separate CD4+ and CD8+ T cells from the PBMCs. Sample: CD8+ T cells sorted from blood. This sequence originates from a human donor in good health.

CDR3 in amino acids: CASSGTGNNEQFF. The CDR3 coding sequence is TGTGCCAGCAGCGGGACCGGGAACAATGAGCAGTTCTTC. The V and J genes are TRBV28 and TRBJ2-1, with D perhaps TRBD1 or TRBD2 (5 bases each). Trimming cost V 6 bases and J 5 bases, with 11 bases left between them. This CDR3 region has 13 residues. CDR1 and CDR2 from the germline V gene are MDHEN and SYDVKM. Together with reference TRBV28 and TRBJ2-1, the CDR3 gives the full variable domain: DVKVTQSSRYLVKRTGEKVFLECVQDMDHENMFWYRQDPGLGLRLIYFSYDVKMKEKGDIPEGYSVSREKKERFSLILESASTNQTSMYLCASSGTGNNEQFFGPGTRLTVL.